This TCR beta chain was recorded in a study of blood T cell repertoires in COVID-19. V was trimmed by 6 bases and J by 10 bases, leaving 12 bases between them. The germline gives CDR1 DFQATT, CDR2 SNEGSKA (reference sequence). This CDR3 region has 10 residues. Ages ranged from about 18 to 89 years, with residence in about two dozen US areas. Those designated as exposed participants met a COVID-19 case within 2 weeks before study entry. Clones were read by immunoSEQ multiplex PCR, and TCRdb kept only the in-frame ones, dropping some. This sample has 150,000 to 200,000 clones, with 84% found just once. The clonotype was recovered from a woman aged 25 to 39 who had been exposed to COVID-19. The sample comprised PBMCs or T cells enriched from blood (not recorded which). The chain combines TRBV20-1 with TRBJ1-2; maybe TRBD1 (6 bases). The CDR3 region is CSANTGYYTF. The CDR3 nucleotides read TGCAGTGCAAATACAGGGTACTACACCTTC.